This TCR beta chain appears in the sequencing data of a study of shared clonotypes between healthy human individuals. At the level of the study: Ranging from 18 to 49 in age, donors were two women and a few men. For every donor, three CD4 naive, three CD4 memory, two CD8 naive and one CD8 memory plates were used.

Concerning this clone: The same CDR3 arises from other DNA sequences in this sample as well.

Libraries were prepared by immunoSEQ multiplex PCR; TCRdb keeps only in-frame clonotypes and omits some of them. The sample shows approximately 720,000 clones, about 92% of them seen only once. Naivety among CD8 cells was defined by CD45RO negativity and positive CCR7 selection, thereby excluding terminally differentiated effector memory CD45RA+ cells. V was clipped by 2 bases and J by 2 bases; unmatched bases: 4. Germline V CDR1 and CDR2: SGHRS, YFSETQ. The CDR3 loop spans 14 amino acids. Sequencing was performed on naive CD8+ T cells sorted from blood. The source of this sequence is a man aged 25 to 45 in good health. This rearrangement joins TRBV5-1 to TRBJ2-7; 7 bases are shared with TRBD1. Written as DNA, the CDR3 is TGCGCCAGCAGCTTAGGGACAGACACCTACGAGCAGTACTTC. This gives the protein CASSLGTDTYEQYF.